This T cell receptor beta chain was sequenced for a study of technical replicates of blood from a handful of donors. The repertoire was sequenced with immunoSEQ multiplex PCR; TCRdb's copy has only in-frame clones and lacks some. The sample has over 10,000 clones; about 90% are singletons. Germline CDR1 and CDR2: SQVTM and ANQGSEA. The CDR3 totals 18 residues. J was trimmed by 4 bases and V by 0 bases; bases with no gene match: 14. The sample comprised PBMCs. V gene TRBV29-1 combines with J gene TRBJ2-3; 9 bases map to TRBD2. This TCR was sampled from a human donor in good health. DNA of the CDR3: TGCAGCGTTGAAGAAGTGGCTAGCGGGACAAAAAGGGCAGATACGCAGTATTTT. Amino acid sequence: CSVEEVASGTKRADTQYF.